The 25 T cell receptor beta chains presented below share a single source sample, sequenced in a study of blood T cell repertoires in COVID-19. Assay: immunoSEQ multiplex PCR; the TCRdb copy retains only in-frame clones and omits some. The profile shows under 75,000 clones, 88% of them singletons. The specimen sequenced was peripheral blood. The receptors shown here come from a man aged 50-60 years with active COVID-19.

This chain joins TRBV5-1 and TRBJ2-7, with a tentative D call TRBD1 (6 bases). The CDR3 runs to 15 residues. The V end was cut by 0 bases, the J end by 0 bases, with 10 bases between. Looked up from germline, CDR1 is SGHRS and CDR2 is YFSETQ. The CDR3 protein is CASSLVGQSSYEQYF. The CDR3 DNA is TGCGCCAGCAGCTTGGTTGGACAGTCCTCCTACGAGCAGTACTTC.

V usage is TRBV12-5 and J usage is TRBJ1-1; tentative D call: TRBD1 (5 bases). Germline V gene lookup returns CDR1 LGHNT and CDR2 FRNRAP. V was shortened by 5 bases and J by 0 bases, with 13 bases between the two germline ends. The length of the CDR3 is 15 residues. CDR3 protein: CASGPPRGMNTEAFF. CDR3 bases: TGTGCTAGTGGTCCCCCGCGGGGGATGAACACTGAAGCTTTCTTT.

The rearrangement links TRBV11-2 to TRBJ2-7; 7 bases agree with TRBD2. The CDR3 is 15 amino acids. V lost 0 bases, J lost 2 bases, and 4 bases stayed unmatched. Germline values: CDR1 SGHAT, CDR2 FQNNGV. CDR3 in amino acids: CASSLDWRGTYEQYF. The CDR3 DNA sequence: TGTGCCAGCAGCTTAGATTGGCGGGGGACCTACGAGCAGTACTTC.

This rearrangement joins TRBV6-2 or TRBV6-3 to TRBJ2-7; D is uncertain. CDR1 and CDR2 (germline): MNHEY, SVGEGT. Trimming removed 6 bases from V and 2 bases from J, with 14 bases in between. The CDR3 has 14 residues. CDR3 residues: CASSPTPEAYEQYF. CDR3 bases: TGTGCCAGCAGCCCCACCCCAGAGGCCTACGAGCAGTACTTC.

The chain joins TRBV19 to TRBJ2-1; no clear D. V was pared by 5 bases and J by 0 bases, with 8 bases between. Germline V gene data show CDR1 as LNHDA and CDR2 as SQIVND (reference sequence). The CDR3 length is 14 residues. This CDR3 reads CASSPPSSYNEQFF. The CDR3 DNA follows: TGTGCCAGTAGTCCTCCGAGCTCCTACAATGAGCAGTTCTTC.

Concerning this clone: Relative to the germline gene, one junction end is altered; a read error may explain this. The V gene is TRBV7-2, the J gene TRBJ2-1; 9 nucleotides agree with TRBD1. Germline CDR1 is SGHTA and CDR2 is FQGNSA. The CDR3 loop spans 14 amino acids. Here the CDR3 DNA reads TGTGCCAGCAGCTTCTGGACAGGGGACAACGAGCAGTTCTTC. It yields the protein CASSFWTGDNEQFF.

The V call is TRBV5-1, the J call TRBJ2-1; 7 bases line up with TRBD2. Germline trimming cut 0 bases from V and 5 bases from J; bases unmatched to any gene: 5. The CDR3 spans 15 residues. Germline assignment: CDR1 SGHRS and CDR2 YFSETQ. CDR3 sequence: CASSLEAGTNNEQFF. CDR3 nucleotide sequence: TGCGCCAGCAGCTTGGAAGCCGGGACTAACAATGAGCAGTTCTTC.

V usage is TRBV2 and J usage is TRBJ1-5; 7 bases line up with TRBD1. The trim removed 4 bases at V and 0 bases at J, leaving 9 bases unmatched. Per the germline V gene, CDR1 is SNHLY and CDR2 is FYNNEI. The CDR3 is 17 residues long. The CDR3, as DNA: TGTGCCAGCAGTGCTACCGGGACAGTTGATAGCAATCAGCCCCAGCATTTT. This codes for CASSATGTVDSNQPQHF.

In DNA, the CDR3 is TGTGCCAGCAGCTTAAATGGCCGAGGGAAAGAGACCCAGTACTTC. This gives the protein CASSLNGRGKETQYF. The chain has TRBV11-2 and TRBJ2-5; TRBD2 is a possible D gene (5 bases). Trimming removed 2 bases at V and 3 bases at J, with 13 bases between. The germline gives CDR1 SGHAT, CDR2 FQNNGV. This CDR3 is 15 amino acids long.

On this clone itself: Distinct nucleotide sequences in the sample also encode this CDR3. The J gene is TRBJ2-3, the V gene TRBV4-2; 11 bases match TRBD2. CDR3 size: 17 residues. Trimming cost V 1 base and J 0 bases; bases outside gene matches: 3. CDR1 is LGHNA and CDR2 is YNFKEQ in the germline V gene. CDR3 in amino acids: CASSQGTSGPSTDTQYF. The DNA of the CDR3 is TGTGCCAGCAGCCAAGGGACTAGCGGGCCTAGCACAGATACGCAGTATTTT.

The chain uses TRBV7-2 and TRBJ2-5; 7 bases match TRBD2. The junction had 19 bases not matched to a gene; V was cut back by 2 bases and J by 4 bases. Germline CDR1 is SGHTA and CDR2 is FQGNSA. This CDR3 has 19 residues. CDR3 nucleotides: TGTGCCAGCAGCTTAACTGGTTGGGAGGGACTGCCCGATGGAGAGACCCAGTACTTC. Protein sequence: CASSLTGWEGLPDGETQYF.

This chain uses TRBV20-1 with TRBJ2-7; D possibly corresponds to TRBD1 (5 bases). CDR1 is DFQATT and CDR2 is SNEGSKA in the germline V gene (reference sequence). V was pared by 6 bases and J by 7 bases, with 13 bases between. The CDR3 runs to 11 residues. The CDR3 here is CSAKQVAEQYF. The CDR3 coding sequence is TGCAGTGCAAAACAGGTGGCGGAGCAGTACTTC.

V is TRBV7-3 and J is TRBJ2-1; D not certain. The germline V gene has CDR1 SGHTA and CDR2 FQGTGA. The CDR3 sequence is 15 residues long. V was clipped by 2 bases and J by 0 bases, with 8 bases between them. Here the CDR3 reads CASSLAESSYNEQFF. Here the CDR3 DNA reads TGTGCCAGCAGCTTAGCGGAGAGCTCCTACAATGAGCAGTTCTTC.

This chain connects TRBV30 to TRBJ2-5; D gene unclear. Deletions cut 0 bases from V and 5 bases from J, with 16 bases between. CDR1 is GTSNPN, CDR2 SVGIG, per germline (reference sequence). The CDR3 is made up of 15 amino acids. This CDR3 reads CAWSVRRTIRETQYF. In DNA form, the CDR3 reads TGTGCCTGGAGTGTACGTCGCACCATCAGGGAGACCCAGTACTTC. The whole variable domain, remainder taken from reference TRBV30 and TRBJ2-5, is SQTIHQWPATLVQPVGSPLSLECTVEGTSNPNLYWYRQAAGRGLQLLFYSVGIGQISSEVPQNLSASRPQDRQFILSSKKLLLSDSGFYLCAWSVRRTIRETQYFGPGTRLLVL.

The V gene is TRBV19, the J gene TRBJ1-5; TRBD1 agrees at 12 bases. V gave up 7 bases and J gave up 6 bases; unmatched junction bases: 10. In germline, CDR1 is LNHDA, CDR2 SQIVND (reference sequence). The CDR3 runs to 16 residues. CDR3 region: CASIASGQGASQPQHF. CDR3 nucleotides: TGTGCCAGTATTGCCTCGGGACAGGGGGCCAGTCAGCCCCAGCATTTT. The complete variable domain, with remaining parts taken from reference TRBV19 and TRBJ1-5, reads DGGITQSPKYLFRKEGQNVTLSCEQNLNHDAMYWYRQDPGQGLRLIYYSQIVNDFQKGDIAEGYSVSREKKESFPLTVTSAQKNPTAFYLCASIASGQGASQPQHFGDGTRLSIL.

Only one count was recorded for this clone. The chain joins TRBV3-1 (or the pseudogene TRBV3-2) to TRBJ2-1, with TRBD1 as a possible D gene (7 bases). Germline V CDR1 and CDR2: LGHDT, YNNKEL (reference sequence). The V gene lost 0 bases and the J gene lost 8 bases, with 17 bases spanning the gap. This CDR3 has 16 amino acids. For the CDR3, the DNA is TGTGCCAGCAGCCAAGATATCGCAGGGGGGTACGATGAGCAGTTCTTC. Protein: CASSQDIAGGYDEQFF.

The V gene is TRBV6-5, the J gene TRBJ2-7; a possible D gene is TRBD1 (6 bases). The germline V gene has CDR1 MNHEY and CDR2 SVGAGI. V lost 10 bases, J lost 1 base, and 17 bases lay in between. The CDR3 is made up of 14 amino acids. The CDR3 loop is CAITAYTGSYEQYF. In DNA form, the CDR3 reads TGTGCCATCACCGCTTACACAGGGTCCTACGAGCAGTACTTC.

The CDR3 DNA reads TGTGCCAGCAGTCCGGACAGAAACTATGGCTACACCTTC. It encodes CASSPDRNYGYTF. V gene TRBV7-3 combines with J gene TRBJ1-2; tentatively, D is TRBD1 (6 bases). CDR1 SGHTA and CDR2 FQGTGA come from the germline V gene. The CDR3 consists of 13 residues. The V and J ends lost 6 bases and 2 bases respectively, with 10 bases between them.

The chain is built from TRBV7-2 and TRBJ2-7; tentatively, D is TRBD2 (6 bases). Germline loops: CDR1 SGHTA, CDR2 FQGNSA. V lost 0 bases and J lost 6, with 18 bases in between. The CDR3 is 16 residues long. The CDR3, as DNA: TGTGCCAGCAGCTTAGCTGGGAAGCGGAGGGACGCCGAGCAGTACTTC. Its protein product is CASSLAGKRRDAEQYF.

The chain's CDR3 is CASSNPDRGDYGYTF. The CDR3 DNA is TGTGCCAGCAGCAACCCGGACAGGGGCGATTATGGCTACACCTTC. The genes are TRBV7-9 and TRBJ1-2; 9 positions agree with TRBD1. V dropped 5 bases and J dropped 5; count of bases not matched to a gene: 9. CDR3 length: 15 amino acids. CDR1 and CDR2 from the germline V gene are SEHNR and FQNEAQ (reference sequence).

The rearrangement uses TRBV18 and TRBJ2-7, with D possibly TRBD1 on 5 matching bases. V was cut by 2 bases and J by 4 bases, with 12 bases left in between. This CDR3 spans 14 amino acids. Per germline, CDR1 KGHSH and CDR2 LQKENI. The CDR3 here is CASSPEQVGYEQYF. CDR3 DNA: TGTGCCAGCTCACCAGAACAGGTGGGGTACGAGCAGTACTTC.

This chain joins TRBV6-2 or TRBV6-3 and TRBJ1-2; 7 bases agree with TRBD1. The junction had 10 bases not matched to a gene; V was cut back by 5 bases and J by 4 bases. CDR1 is MNHEY and CDR2 is SVGEGT in the germline V gene. CDR3 length equals 15 residues. The CDR3 sequence: CASSRSTGFPYGYTF. The DNA of the CDR3 is TGTGCCAGCAGTAGATCGACAGGGTTCCCCTATGGCTACACCTTC.

This chain uses TRBV5-1 with TRBJ2-7; no reliable D call. Germline V gene lookup returns CDR1 SGHRS and CDR2 YFSETQ. The V gene lost 3 bases and the J gene lost 6 bases, with 4 bases spanning the gap. This CDR3 has 10 amino acids. In DNA, the CDR3 is TGCGCCAGCAGCTCGGGCGAGCAGTACTTC. It is translated as CASSSGEQYF.

Regarding this clone: At the DNA level, this CDR3 is encoded by other sequences in the same sample as well. This chain uses TRBV25-1 with TRBJ2-5; a possible D gene is TRBD1 (7 bases). Germline V gene sequence: CDR1 MGHDK, CDR2 SYGVNS. With 5 bases removed from V and 5 bases from J, the gap between germline ends came to 12 bases. This CDR3 is 13 amino acids long. The CDR3 spells CASSQGGGETQYF. The DNA for the CDR3 is TGTGCCAGCAGTCAGGGGGGCGGGGAGACCCAGTACTTC.

The chain couples TRBV12-3 or TRBV12-4 to TRBJ2-3; no firm D call. The CDR3 extends over 13 amino acids. Trimming cost V 7 bases and J 4 bases, with 12 bases left between them. The CDR3 DNA reads TGTGCCAGCACCCCCCCGAGCGCAGATACGCAGTATTTT. Protein product: CASTPPSADTQYF.